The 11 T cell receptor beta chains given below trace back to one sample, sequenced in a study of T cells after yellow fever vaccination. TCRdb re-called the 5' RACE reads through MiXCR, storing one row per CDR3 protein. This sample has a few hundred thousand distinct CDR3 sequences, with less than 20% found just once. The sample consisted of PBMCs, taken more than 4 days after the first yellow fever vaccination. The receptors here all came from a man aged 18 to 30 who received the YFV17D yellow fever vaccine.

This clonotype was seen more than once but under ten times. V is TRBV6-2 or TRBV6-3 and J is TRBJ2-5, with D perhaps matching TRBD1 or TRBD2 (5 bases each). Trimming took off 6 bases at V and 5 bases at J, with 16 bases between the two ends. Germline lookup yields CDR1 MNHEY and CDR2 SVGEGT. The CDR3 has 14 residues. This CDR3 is CASSTLQGDETQYF. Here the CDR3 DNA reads TGTGCCAGCAGCACTCTTCAAGGGGACGAGACCCAGTACTTC.

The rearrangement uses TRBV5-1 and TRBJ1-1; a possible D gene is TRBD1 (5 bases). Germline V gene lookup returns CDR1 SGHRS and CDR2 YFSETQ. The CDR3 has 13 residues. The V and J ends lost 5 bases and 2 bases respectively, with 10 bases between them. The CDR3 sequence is CASRPDSNTEAFF. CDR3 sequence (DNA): TGCGCCAGCAGACCAGACAGTAACACTGAAGCTTTCTTT.

CDR3 DNA sequence: TGTGCCTGCCAAGGGGGGACACTGAACACCGGGGAGCTGTTTTTT. Its protein product is CACQGGTLNTGELFF. The rearrangement joins TRBV30 to TRBJ2-2; D is possibly TRBD1 or TRBD2 (6 bases each). V was shortened by 6 bases and J by 1 base, with 15 bases between the two germline ends. Germline V gene lookup returns CDR1 GTSNPN and CDR2 SVGIG (reference sequence). This CDR3 region has 15 residues. The full variable domain, its missing parts supplied by reference TRBV30 and TRBJ2-2, is SQTIHQWPATLVQPVGSPLSLECTVEGTSNPNLYWYRQAAGRGLQLLFYSVGIGQISSEVPQNLSASRPQDRQFILSSKKLLLSDSGFYLCACQGGTLNTGELFFGEGSRLTVL.

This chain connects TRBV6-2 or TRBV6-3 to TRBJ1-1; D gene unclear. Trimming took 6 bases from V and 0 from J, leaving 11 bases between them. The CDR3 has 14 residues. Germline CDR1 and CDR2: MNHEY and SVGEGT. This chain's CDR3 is CASRKDWMNTEAFF. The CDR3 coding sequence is TGTGCCAGCAGAAAGGACTGGATGAACACTGAAGCTTTCTTT.

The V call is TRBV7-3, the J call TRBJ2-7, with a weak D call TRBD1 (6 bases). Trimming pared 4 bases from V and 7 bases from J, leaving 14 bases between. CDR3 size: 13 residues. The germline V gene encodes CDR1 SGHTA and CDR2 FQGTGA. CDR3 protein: CASSSRTDAEQYF. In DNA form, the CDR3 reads TGTGCCAGCAGCTCGCGGACAGATGCTGAGCAGTACTTC. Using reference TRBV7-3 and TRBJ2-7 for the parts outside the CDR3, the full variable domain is GAGVSQTPSNKVTEKGKYVELRCDPISGHTALYWYRQSLGQGPEFLIYFQGTGAADDSGLPNDRFFAVRPEGSVSTLKIQRTERGDSAVYLCASSSRTDAEQYFGPGTRLTVT.

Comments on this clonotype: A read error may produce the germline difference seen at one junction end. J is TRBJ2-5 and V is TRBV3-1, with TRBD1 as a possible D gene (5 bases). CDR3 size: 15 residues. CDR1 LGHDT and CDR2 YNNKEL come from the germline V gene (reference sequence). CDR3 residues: CASSQPVGPTETQYF. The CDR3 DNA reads TGTGCCAGCAGCCAACCGGTGGGGCCCACAGAGACCCAGTATTTC.

CDR3: CASSFWGLETQYF. For the CDR3, the DNA is TGCGCCAGCAGCTTCTGGGGGCTAGAGACCCAGTACTTC. The genes are TRBV5-1 and TRBJ2-5; D might be TRBD1 (6 bases). Trimming stripped 2 bases from V and 4 bases from J, with 9 bases between. Germline lookup yields CDR1 SGHRS and CDR2 YFSETQ. The CDR3 runs to 13 residues.

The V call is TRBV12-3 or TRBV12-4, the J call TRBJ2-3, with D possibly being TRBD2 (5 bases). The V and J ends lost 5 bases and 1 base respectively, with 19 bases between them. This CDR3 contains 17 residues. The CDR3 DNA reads TGTGCCAGCAGTACCCCCCGAGGGCATGGGGGCACAGATACGCAGTATTTT. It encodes CASSTPRGHGGTDTQYF.

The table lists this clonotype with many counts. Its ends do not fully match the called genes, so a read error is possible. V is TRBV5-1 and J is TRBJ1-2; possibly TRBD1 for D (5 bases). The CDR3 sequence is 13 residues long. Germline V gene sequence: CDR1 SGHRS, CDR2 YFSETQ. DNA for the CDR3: TGTGCCAGCAGCTTAGAAGGGGATTATGGCTACACCTTC. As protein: CASSLEGDYGYTF.

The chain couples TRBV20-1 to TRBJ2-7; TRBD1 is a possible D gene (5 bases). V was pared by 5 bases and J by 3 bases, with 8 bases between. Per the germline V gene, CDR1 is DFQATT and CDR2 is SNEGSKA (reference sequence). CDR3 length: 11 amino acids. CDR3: CSAGAHYEQYV. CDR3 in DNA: TGCAGTGCTGGGGCGCACTACGAGCAGTACGTC.

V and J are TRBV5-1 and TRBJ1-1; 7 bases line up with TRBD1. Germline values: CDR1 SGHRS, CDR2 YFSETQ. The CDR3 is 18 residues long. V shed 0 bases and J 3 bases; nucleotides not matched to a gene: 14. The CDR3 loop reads CASSLDPWDSQRDTEAFF. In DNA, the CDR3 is TGCGCCAGCAGCTTGGACCCTTGGGACAGCCAAAGGGACACTGAAGCTTTCTTT.